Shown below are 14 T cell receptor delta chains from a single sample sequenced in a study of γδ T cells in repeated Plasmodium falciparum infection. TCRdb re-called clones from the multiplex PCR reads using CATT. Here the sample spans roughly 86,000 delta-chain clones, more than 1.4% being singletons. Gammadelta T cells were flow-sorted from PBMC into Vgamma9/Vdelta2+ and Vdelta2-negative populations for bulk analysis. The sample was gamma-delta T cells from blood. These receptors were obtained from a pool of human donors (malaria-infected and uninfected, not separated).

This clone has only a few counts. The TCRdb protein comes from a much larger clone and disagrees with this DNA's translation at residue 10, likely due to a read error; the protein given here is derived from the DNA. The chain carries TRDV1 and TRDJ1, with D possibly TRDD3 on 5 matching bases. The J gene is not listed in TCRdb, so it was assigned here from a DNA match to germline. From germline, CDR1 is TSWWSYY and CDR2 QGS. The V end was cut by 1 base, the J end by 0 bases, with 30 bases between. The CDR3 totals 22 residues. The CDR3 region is CALGERSYWRINPPPYTDKLIF. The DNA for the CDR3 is TGTGCTCTTGGGGAACGTAGTTACTGGAGGATAAACCCTCCGCCGTACACCGATAAACTCATCTTT.

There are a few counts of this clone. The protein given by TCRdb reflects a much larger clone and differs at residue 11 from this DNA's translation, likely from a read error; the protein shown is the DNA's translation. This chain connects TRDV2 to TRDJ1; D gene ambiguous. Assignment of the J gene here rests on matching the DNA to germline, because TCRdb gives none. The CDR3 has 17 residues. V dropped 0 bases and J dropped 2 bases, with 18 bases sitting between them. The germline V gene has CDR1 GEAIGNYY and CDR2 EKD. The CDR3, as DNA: TGTGCCTGTGACACCGTTTCCAGCAGGTCGACAACCGATAAACTCATCTTT. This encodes CACDTVSSRSTTDKLIF.

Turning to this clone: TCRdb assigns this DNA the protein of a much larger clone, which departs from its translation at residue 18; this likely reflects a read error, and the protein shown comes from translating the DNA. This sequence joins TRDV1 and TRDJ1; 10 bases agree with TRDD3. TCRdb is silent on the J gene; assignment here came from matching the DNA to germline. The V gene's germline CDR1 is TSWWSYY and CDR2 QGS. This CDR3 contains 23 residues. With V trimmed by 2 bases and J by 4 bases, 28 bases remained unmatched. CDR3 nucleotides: TGTGCTCTTGGGGAAGTTCTGGCTCCCCTTGGGGGATACCCTGGGCCCTACATCGATAAACTCATCTTT. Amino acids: CALGEVLAPLGGYPGPYIDKLIF.

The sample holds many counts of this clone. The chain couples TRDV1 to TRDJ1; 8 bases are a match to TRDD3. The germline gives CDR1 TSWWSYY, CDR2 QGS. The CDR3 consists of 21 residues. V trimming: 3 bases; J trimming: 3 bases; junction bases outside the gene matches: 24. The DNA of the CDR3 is TGTGCTCTTGGGGACCATCCTTGGCCCACGCCTGGGATACGAAGGGCCGATAAACTCATCTTT. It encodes CALGDHPWPTPGIRRADKLIF.

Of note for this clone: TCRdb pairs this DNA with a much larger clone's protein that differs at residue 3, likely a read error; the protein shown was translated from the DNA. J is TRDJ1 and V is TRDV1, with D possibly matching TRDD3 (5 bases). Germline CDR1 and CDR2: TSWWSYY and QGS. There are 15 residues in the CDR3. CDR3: CAIGELPLYTDKLIF. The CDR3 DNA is TGTGCTATTGGGGAACTACCCCTTTACACCGATAAACTCATCTTT.

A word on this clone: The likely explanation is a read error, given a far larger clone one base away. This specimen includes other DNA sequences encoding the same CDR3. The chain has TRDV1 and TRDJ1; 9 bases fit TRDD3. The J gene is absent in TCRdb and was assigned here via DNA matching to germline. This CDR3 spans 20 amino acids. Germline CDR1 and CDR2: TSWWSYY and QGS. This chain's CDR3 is CALGELVLHYWGTYTDKLIF. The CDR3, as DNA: TGTGCCCTTGGGGAACTAGTCCTACATTACTGGGGGACGTACACCGATAAACTCATCTTT.

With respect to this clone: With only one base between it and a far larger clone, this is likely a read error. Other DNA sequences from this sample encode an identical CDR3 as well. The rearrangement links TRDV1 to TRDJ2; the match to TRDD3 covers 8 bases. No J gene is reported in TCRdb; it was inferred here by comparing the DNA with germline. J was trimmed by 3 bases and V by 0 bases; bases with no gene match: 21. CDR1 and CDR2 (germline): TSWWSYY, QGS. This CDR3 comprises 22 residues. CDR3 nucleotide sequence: TGTGCTCTTGGGGAACTTAATGGCCTCCTTCTGTACTGGGGGGCCATGACAGCACAACTCTTCTTT. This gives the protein CALGELNGLLLYWGAMTAQLFF.

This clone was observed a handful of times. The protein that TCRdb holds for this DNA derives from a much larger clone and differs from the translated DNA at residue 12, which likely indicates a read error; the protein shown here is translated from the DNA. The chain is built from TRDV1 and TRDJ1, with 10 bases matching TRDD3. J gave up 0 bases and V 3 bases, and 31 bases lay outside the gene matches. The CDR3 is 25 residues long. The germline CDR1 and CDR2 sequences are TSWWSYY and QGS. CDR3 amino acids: CALGDILGLRRVTGGFPRHTDKLIF. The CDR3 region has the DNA TGTGCTCTTGGGGACATTTTGGGCCTTCGAAGAGTTACTGGGGGATTTCCAAGGCACACCGATAAACTCATCTTT.

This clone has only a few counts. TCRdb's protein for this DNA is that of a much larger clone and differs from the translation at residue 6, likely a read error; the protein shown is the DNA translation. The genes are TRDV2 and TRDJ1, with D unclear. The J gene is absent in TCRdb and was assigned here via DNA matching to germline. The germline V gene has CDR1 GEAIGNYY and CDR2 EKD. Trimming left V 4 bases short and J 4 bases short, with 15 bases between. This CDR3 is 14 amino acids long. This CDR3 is CACERLSPHDKLIF. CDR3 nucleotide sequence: TGTGCCTGTGAGAGGCTTTCCCCTCACGATAAACTCATCTTT.

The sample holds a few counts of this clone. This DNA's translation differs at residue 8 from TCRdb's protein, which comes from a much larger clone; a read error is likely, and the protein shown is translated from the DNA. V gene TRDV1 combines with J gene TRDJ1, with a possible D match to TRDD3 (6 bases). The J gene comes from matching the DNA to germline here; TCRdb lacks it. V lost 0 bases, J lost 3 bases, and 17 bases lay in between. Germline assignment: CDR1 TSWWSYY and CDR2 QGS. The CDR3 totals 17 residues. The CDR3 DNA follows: TGTGCTCTTGGGGAACTCCTGTGTGGGATAAGGGCCGATAAACTCATCTTT. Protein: CALGELLCGIRADKLIF.

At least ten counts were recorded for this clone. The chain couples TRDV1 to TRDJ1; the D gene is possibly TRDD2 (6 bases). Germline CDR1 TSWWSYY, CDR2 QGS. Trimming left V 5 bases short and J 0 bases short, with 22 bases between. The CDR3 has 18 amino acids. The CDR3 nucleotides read TGTGCTCTTGGGAATTGGCCTTCCCACCCCCTTAACACCGATAAACTCATCTTT. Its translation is CALGNWPSHPLNTDKLIF.

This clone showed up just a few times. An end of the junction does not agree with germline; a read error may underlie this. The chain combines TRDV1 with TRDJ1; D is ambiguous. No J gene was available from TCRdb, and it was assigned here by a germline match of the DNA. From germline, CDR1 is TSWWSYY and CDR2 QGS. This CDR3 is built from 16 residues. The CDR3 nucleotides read TGTGCTCTTGGGGAAGGGGTGGCAGACCACACCGATAGACTCATCTTT. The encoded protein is CALGEGVADHTDRLIF.

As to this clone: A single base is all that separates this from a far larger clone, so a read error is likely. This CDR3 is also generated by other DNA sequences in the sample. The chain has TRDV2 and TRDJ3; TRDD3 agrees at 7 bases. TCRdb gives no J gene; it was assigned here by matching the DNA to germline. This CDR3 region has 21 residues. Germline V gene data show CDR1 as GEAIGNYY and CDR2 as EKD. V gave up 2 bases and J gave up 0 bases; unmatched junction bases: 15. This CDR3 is CACDKVAPGGSSSWDTRQMFF. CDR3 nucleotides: TGTGCCTGTGACAAAGTAGCCCCCGGGGGATCTAGCTCCTGGGACACCCGACAGATGTTTTTC.

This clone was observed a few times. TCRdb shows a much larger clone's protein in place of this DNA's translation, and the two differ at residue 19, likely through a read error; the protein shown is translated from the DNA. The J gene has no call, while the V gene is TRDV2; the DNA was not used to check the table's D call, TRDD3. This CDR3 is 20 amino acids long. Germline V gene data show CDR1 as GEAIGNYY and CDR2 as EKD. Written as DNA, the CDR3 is TGTGCCTGTGACACCGTAGGTTCCCCTGCCAATGGGGTAGGCACCGATAAACTCACCTTT. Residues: CACDTVGSPANGVGTDKLTF.